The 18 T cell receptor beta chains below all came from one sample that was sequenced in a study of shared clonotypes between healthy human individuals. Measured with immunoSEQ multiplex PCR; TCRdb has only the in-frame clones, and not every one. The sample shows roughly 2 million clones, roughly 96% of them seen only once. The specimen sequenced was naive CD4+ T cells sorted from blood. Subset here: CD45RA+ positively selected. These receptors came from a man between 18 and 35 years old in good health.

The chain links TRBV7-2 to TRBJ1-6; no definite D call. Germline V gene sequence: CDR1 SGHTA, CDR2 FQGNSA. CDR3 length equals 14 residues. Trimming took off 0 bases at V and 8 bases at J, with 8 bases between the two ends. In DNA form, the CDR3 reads TGTGCCAGCAGCTTAGCGGGGAGCCATTCACCCCTCCACTTT. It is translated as CASSLAGSHSPLHF.

Here the CDR3 reads CASSAVLGETQYF. The CDR3 region has the DNA TGTGCCAGTAGTGCCGTCCTGGGAGAGACCCAGTACTTC. This rearrangement joins TRBV19 to TRBJ2-5, with D unclear. V was cut by 5 bases and J by 4 bases, with 11 bases left in between. Looked up from germline, CDR1 is LNHDA and CDR2 is SQIVND (reference sequence). The CDR3 sequence is 13 residues long.

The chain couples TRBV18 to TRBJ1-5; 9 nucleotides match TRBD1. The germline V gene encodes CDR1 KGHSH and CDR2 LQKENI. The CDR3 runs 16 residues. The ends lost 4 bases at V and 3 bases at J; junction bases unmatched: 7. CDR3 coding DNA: TGTGCCAGCTCACAGACAGGGGGGGTTCACAATCAGCCCCAGCATTTT. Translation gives CASSQTGGVHNQPQHF. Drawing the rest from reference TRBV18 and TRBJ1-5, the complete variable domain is NAGVMQNPRHLVRRRGQEARLRCSPMKGHSHVYWYRQLPEEGLKFMVYLQKENIIDESGMPKERFSAEFPKEGPSILRIQQVVRGDSAAYFCASSQTGGVHNQPQHFGDGTRLSIL.

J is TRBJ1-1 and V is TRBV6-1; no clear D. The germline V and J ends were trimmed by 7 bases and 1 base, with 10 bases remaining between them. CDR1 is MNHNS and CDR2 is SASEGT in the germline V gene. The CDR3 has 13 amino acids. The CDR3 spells CASIFRQNTEAFF. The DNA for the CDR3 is TGTGCCAGCATCTTCCGACAGAACACTGAAGCTTTCTTT.

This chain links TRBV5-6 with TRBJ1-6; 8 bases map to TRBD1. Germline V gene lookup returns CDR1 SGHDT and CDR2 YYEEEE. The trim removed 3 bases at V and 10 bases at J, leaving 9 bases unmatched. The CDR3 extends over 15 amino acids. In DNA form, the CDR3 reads TGTGCCAGCAGCTACGGACAGGGCTTCGGATCACCCCTCCACTTT. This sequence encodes CASSYGQGFGSPLHF. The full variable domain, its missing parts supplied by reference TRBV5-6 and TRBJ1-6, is DAGVTQSPTHLIKTRGQQVTLRCSPKSGHDTVSWYQQALGQGPQFIFQYYEEEERQRGNFPDRFSGHQFPNYSSELNVNALLLGDSALYLCASSYGQGFGSPLHFGNGTRLTVT.

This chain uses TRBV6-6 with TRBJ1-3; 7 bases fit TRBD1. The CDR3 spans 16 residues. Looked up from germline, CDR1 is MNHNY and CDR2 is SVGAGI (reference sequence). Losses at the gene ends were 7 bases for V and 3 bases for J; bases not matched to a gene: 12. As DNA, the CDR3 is TGTGCCAGCACCGACGGATGGCAGGGGGTTGGAAACACCATATATTTT. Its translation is CASTDGWQGVGNTIYF.

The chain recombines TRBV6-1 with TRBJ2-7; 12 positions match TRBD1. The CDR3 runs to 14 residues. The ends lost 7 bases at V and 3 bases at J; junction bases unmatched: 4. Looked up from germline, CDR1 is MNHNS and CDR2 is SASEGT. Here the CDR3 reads CASTGTGGIYEQYF. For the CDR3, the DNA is TGTGCCAGCACAGGGACAGGGGGCATCTACGAGCAGTACTTC.

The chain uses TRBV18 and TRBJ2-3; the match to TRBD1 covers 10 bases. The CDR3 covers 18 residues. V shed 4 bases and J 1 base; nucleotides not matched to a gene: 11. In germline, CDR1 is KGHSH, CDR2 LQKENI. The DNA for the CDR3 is TGTGCCAGCTCACGGGACGTGACAGGGGGCGCAGGCACAGATACGCAGTATTTT. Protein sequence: CASSRDVTGGAGTDTQYF.

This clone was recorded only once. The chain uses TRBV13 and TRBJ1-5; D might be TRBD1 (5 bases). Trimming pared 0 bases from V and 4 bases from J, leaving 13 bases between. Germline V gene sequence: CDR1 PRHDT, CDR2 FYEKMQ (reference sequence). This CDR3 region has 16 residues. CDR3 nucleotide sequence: TGTGCCAGCAGCTTAGGCCTTGGGGACGGGAATCAGCCCCAGCATTTT. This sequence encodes CASSLGLGDGNQPQHF.

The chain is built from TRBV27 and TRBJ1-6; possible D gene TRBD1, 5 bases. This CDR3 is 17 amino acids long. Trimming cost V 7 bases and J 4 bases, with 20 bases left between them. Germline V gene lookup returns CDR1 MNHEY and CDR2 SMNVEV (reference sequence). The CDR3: CASMLVAGTGYNSPLHF. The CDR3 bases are TGTGCCAGCATGTTGGTGGCCGGGACGGGGTATAATTCACCCCTCCACTTT.

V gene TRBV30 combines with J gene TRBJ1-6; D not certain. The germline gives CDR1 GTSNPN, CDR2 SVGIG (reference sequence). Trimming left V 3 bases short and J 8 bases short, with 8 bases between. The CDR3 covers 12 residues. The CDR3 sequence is CAWRDSHSPLHF. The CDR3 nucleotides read TGTGCCTGGAGGGATTCGCATTCACCCCTCCACTTT. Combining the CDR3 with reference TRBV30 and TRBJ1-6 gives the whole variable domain SQTIHQWPATLVQPVGSPLSLECTVEGTSNPNLYWYRQAAGRGLQLLFYSVGIGQISSEVPQNLSASRPQDRQFILSSKKLLLSDSGFYLCAWRDSHSPLHFGNGTRLTVT.

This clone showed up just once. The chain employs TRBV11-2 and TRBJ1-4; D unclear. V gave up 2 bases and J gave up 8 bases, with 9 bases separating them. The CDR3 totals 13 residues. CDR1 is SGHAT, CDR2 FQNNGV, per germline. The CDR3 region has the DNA TGTGCCAGCAGCTTATCCCCGGAGGAAAAACTGTTTTTT. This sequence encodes CASSLSPEEKLFF.

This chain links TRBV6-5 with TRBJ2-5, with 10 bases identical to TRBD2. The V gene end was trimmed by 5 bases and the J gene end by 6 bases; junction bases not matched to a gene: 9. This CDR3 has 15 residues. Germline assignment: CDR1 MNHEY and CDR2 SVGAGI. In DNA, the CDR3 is TGTGCCAGCAGTCGCGGGGGAGCGGGAGGGAAGACCCAGTACTTC. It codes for CASSRGGAGGKTQYF.

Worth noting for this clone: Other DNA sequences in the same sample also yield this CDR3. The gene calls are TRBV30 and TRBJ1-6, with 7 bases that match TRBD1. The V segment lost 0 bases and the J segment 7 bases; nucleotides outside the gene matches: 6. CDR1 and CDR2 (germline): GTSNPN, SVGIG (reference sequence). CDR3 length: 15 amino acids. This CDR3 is CAWSVLRGENSPLHF. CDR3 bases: TGTGCCTGGAGTGTACTCAGGGGGGAGAATTCACCCCTCCACTTT.

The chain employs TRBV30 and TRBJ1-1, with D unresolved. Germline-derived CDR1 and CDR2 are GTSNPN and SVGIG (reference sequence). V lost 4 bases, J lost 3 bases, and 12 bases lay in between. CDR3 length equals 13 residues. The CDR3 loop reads CAWNRDLYTEAFF. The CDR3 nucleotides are TGTGCCTGGAATCGGGATTTGTACACTGAAGCTTTCTTT.

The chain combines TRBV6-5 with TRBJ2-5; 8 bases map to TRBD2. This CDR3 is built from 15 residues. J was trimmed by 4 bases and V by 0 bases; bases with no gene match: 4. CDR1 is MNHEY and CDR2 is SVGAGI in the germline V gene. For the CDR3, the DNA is TGTGCCAGCAGTTACTCGGCGGGAGGATTAGAGACCCAGTACTTC. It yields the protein CASSYSAGGLETQYF.

Written as DNA, the CDR3 is TGCGCCAGCAGCTTGCGACTAGCGGTAACAGATACGCAGTATTTT. Translated: CASSLRLAVTDTQYF. The chain recombines TRBV4-1 with TRBJ2-3, with 9 bases matching TRBD2. The CDR3 has 15 amino acids. Germline V gene lookup returns CDR1 MGHRA and CDR2 YSYEKL. V gave up 5 bases and J gave up 3 bases; unmatched junction bases: 6.

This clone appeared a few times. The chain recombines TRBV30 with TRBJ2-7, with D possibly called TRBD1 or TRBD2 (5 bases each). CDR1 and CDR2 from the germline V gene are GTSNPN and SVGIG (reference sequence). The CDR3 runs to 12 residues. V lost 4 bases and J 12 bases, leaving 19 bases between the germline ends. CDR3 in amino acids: CAWTLGTTRLYF. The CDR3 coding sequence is TGTGCCTGGACCCTCGGGACGACAAGGCTGTACTTC.